The 21 T cell receptor beta chains below were found in one sample sequenced in a study of blood T cell repertoires in COVID-19. Some clones are missing from TCRdb's copy, which holds only in-frame ones; the method was immunoSEQ multiplex PCR. The sample yields 500,000 or so clones, roughly nine tenths seen once. The material sequenced was PBMCs or T cells enriched from blood (not recorded which). These TCRs come from a woman between 18 and 29 years old who had recovered from COVID-19.

The chain carries TRBV29-1 and TRBJ2-3, with TRBD2 matching over 8 bases. CDR1 and CDR2 from the germline V gene are SQVTM and ANQGSEA. The CDR3 spans 14 residues. V lost 5 bases to trimming and J lost 1 base; unmatched junction nucleotides: 5. CDR3 coding DNA: TGCAGCGTTCGGCGGGGGGATCGCACAGATACGCAGTATTTT. This translates into CSVRRGDRTDTQYF.

The J gene is TRBJ2-3, the V gene TRBV30; the match to TRBD1 covers 9 bases. CDR1 and CDR2 (germline): GTSNPN, SVGIG (reference sequence). V lost 7 bases, J lost 1 base, and 6 bases stayed unmatched. There are 14 residues in the CDR3. CDR3 sequence: CALQGAIRTDTQYF. The CDR3, as DNA: TGTGCCTTACAGGGGGCGATTCGCACAGATACGCAGTATTTT. Based on the CDR3 plus reference TRBV30 and TRBJ2-3, the full variable domain is SQTIHQWPATLVQPVGSPLSLECTVEGTSNPNLYWYRQAAGRGLQLLFYSVGIGQISSEVPQNLSASRPQDRQFILSSKKLLLSDSGFYLCALQGAIRTDTQYFGPGTRLTVL.

The rearrangement links TRBV2 to TRBJ1-2; TRBD1 agrees at 7 bases. Looked up from germline, CDR1 is SNHLY and CDR2 is FYNNEI. V was clipped by 6 bases and J by 4 bases; unmatched bases: 11. The CDR3 extends over 15 amino acids. DNA of the CDR3: TGTGCCAGCAGGGCCGGGACAGCCACCACCTATGGCTACACCTTC. It specifies CASRAGTATTYGYTF.

The genes are TRBV5-6 and TRBJ1-4; 7 bases are shared with TRBD1. The CDR3 loop spans 15 amino acids. Germline lookup yields CDR1 SGHDT and CDR2 YYEEEE. V was pared by 2 bases and J by 5 bases, with 6 bases of the junction left unmatched. The CDR3 sequence: CASSLRTGLNEKLFF. The DNA of the CDR3 is TGTGCCAGCAGCTTACGGACAGGTCTCAATGAAAAACTGTTTTTT.

V is TRBV5-1 and J is TRBJ2-5; TRBD2 aligns across 12 bases. The junction had 2 bases not matched to a gene; V was cut back by 1 base and J by 4 bases. The germline V gene encodes CDR1 SGHRS and CDR2 YFSETQ. CDR3 length: 15 residues. The CDR3 DNA follows: TGCGCCAGCAGCTTGCTGACTAGCGGGGGAGAGACCCAGTACTTC. This codes for CASSLLTSGGETQYF.

The chain employs TRBV11-3 and TRBJ2-1; possible D gene TRBD2, 5 bases. The V gene lost 9 bases and the J gene lost 7 bases, with 13 bases spanning the gap. Germline-derived CDR1 and CDR2 are SGHNT and YENEEA. The CDR3 totals 12 residues. CDR3: CARPGLWNEQFF. DNA for the CDR3: TGTGCCAGACCGGGGTTGTGGAATGAGCAGTTCTTC.

For the CDR3, the DNA is TGCGCCAGCAGGATCACGGAAGGAGCCTACGAGCAGTACTTC. It encodes CASRITEGAYEQYF. This chain joins TRBV10-2 and TRBJ2-7, with no clear D. The CDR3 totals 14 residues. The V and J ends lost 6 bases and 2 bases respectively, with 14 bases between them. CDR1 and CDR2 (germline): WSHSY, SAAADI.

This chain links TRBV5-5 with TRBJ2-2; perhaps TRBD2 as D (7 bases). Per germline, CDR1 SGHKS and CDR2 YYEKEE (reference sequence). The CDR3 totals 16 residues. Trimming shortened V by 0 bases and J by 4 bases, and 13 bases separated the two germline ends. The CDR3 DNA follows: TGTGCCAGCAGCTTGGATGGGGGGGCGGGCACCGGGGAGCTGTTTTTT. Residues: CASSLDGGAGTGELFF. The full variable domain, its missing parts supplied by reference TRBV5-5 and TRBJ2-2, is DAGVTQSPTHLIKTRGQQVTLRCSPISGHKSVSWYQQVLGQGPQFIFQYYEKEERGRGNFPDRFSARQFPNYSSELNVNALLLGDSALYLCASSLDGGAGTGELFFGEGSRLTVL.

The chain carries TRBV6-1 and TRBJ2-7, with TRBD1 matching over 7 bases. CDR3 length: 17 amino acids. Germline CDR1 is MNHNS and CDR2 is SASEGT. V lost 1 base to trimming and J lost 2 bases; unmatched junction nucleotides: 11. CDR3 coding DNA: TGTGCCAGCAGTGAAGTGGTGGGCAGGGGGATTCCCTACGAGCAGTACTTC. Protein: CASSEVVGRGIPYEQYF.

This clone came up many times. In the same sample, other DNA sequences code for this CDR3. V and J are TRBV4-1 and TRBJ2-7; D may be TRBD2 (5 bases). CDR1 MGHRA and CDR2 YSYEKL come from the germline V gene. The CDR3 contains 14 residues. V lost 4 bases, J lost 3 bases, and 13 bases lay in between. CDR3 region: CASSPLPGSYEQYF. DNA of the CDR3: TGCGCCAGCAGCCCCCTACCGGGAAGCTACGAGCAGTACTTC.

Note on this clone: The sample contains more than one DNA sequence encoding this CDR3. The rearrangement links TRBV18 to TRBJ1-1; D remains ambiguous. The CDR3 is made up of 12 amino acids. Looked up from germline, CDR1 is KGHSH and CDR2 is LQKENI. The germline V and J ends were trimmed by 6 bases and 1 base, with 6 bases remaining between them. The CDR3 DNA follows: TGTGCCAGCTCGTCCGGGAACACTGAAGCTTTCTTT. This encodes CASSSGNTEAFF.

This clone came up a few times. J is TRBJ2-5 and V is TRBV7-2; possibly TRBD2 for D (5 bases). The germline V gene encodes CDR1 SGHTA and CDR2 FQGNSA. Trimming removed 3 bases at V and 5 bases at J, with 10 bases between. The length of the CDR3 is 13 residues. This CDR3 reads CASSLALAETQYF. The CDR3 coding sequence is TGTGCCAGCAGCTTGGCCCTAGCCGAGACCCAGTACTTC.

The J gene is TRBJ1-4, the V gene TRBV3-1 (or the pseudogene TRBV3-2); 10 bases agree with TRBD1. V was pared by 3 bases and J by 7 bases, with 5 bases of the junction left unmatched. Germline V gene data show CDR1 as LGHDT and CDR2 as YNNKEL (reference sequence). This CDR3 is 15 amino acids long. As DNA, the CDR3 is TGTGCCAGCAGCCAGACAGGGGGCTTCGGTGAAAAACTGTTTTTT. Its translation: CASSQTGGFGEKLFF.

The chain combines TRBV9 with TRBJ2-5; 16 positions agree with TRBD2. CDR1 is SGDLS, CDR2 YYNGEE, per germline. This CDR3 comprises 17 residues. J gave up 4 bases and V 3 bases, and 6 bases lay outside the gene matches. CDR3 loop: CASSEGTSGGAGETQYF. The CDR3 nucleotides are TGTGCCAGCAGCGAGGGGACTAGCGGGGGGGCCGGAGAGACCCAGTACTTC.

This sequence joins TRBV30 and TRBJ2-2, with D possibly being TRBD1 (6 bases). V gave up 3 bases and J gave up 5 bases, with 16 bases separating them. Germline-derived CDR1 and CDR2 are GTSNPN and SVGIG (reference sequence). The CDR3 is 15 amino acids. The CDR3 nucleotides are TGTGCCTGGAGGGCCCGATTAGGGGGTACCGGGGAGCTGTTTTTT. This sequence encodes CAWRARLGGTGELFF.

V gene TRBV18 combines with J gene TRBJ2-1; 10 bases agree with TRBD2. Trimming cost V 4 bases and J 10 bases; bases outside gene matches: 13. The CDR3 totals 16 residues. Germline V gene sequence: CDR1 KGHSH, CDR2 LQKENI. The CDR3 loop reads CASSLTSGAPFREQFF. In DNA form, the CDR3 reads TGTGCCAGCTCACTTACTAGCGGGGCTCCGTTCCGGGAGCAGTTCTTC.

V usage is TRBV18 and J usage is TRBJ2-2; D remains ambiguous. The CDR3 contains 14 residues. Trimming took 2 bases from V and 0 from J, leaving 4 bases between them. Germline V gives CDR1 KGHSH, CDR2 LQKENI. The CDR3 loop is CASSPESNTGELFF. The CDR3, as DNA: TGTGCCAGCTCACCAGAGTCGAACACCGGGGAGCTGTTTTTT.

The chain links TRBV30 to TRBJ1-6; 7 bases agree with TRBD1. The CDR3 extends over 17 amino acids. Germline V gene sequence: CDR1 GTSNPN, CDR2 SVGIG (reference sequence). The trim removed 0 bases at V and 4 bases at J, leaving 9 bases unmatched. Here the CDR3 reads CAWSVPDGTAYNSPLHF. The CDR3 nucleotides are TGTGCCTGGAGTGTACCGGATGGGACAGCTTATAATTCACCCCTCCACTTT.

DNA for the CDR3: TGTGCCAGCAGTTCCCCACAGGGTGGGAACTATGGCTACACCTTC. The encoded protein is CASSSPQGGNYGYTF. The rearrangement joins TRBV27 to TRBJ1-2, with D perhaps matching TRBD1 (6 bases). The CDR3 has 15 amino acids. V was clipped by 4 bases and J by 2 bases, with 14 bases between them. CDR1 and CDR2 from the germline V gene are MNHEY and SMNVEV (reference sequence).

CDR3 sequence reads: CAWTSPPRGGGEKLFF. Here the CDR3 DNA reads TGTGCCTGGACGTCCCCCCCTCGGGGCGGGGGGGAAAAACTGTTTTTT. The chain uses TRBV30 and TRBJ1-4, with D possibly TRBD1 on 5 matching bases. The CDR3 runs 16 residues. V was trimmed by 4 bases and J by 8 bases, leaving 23 bases between them. The germline V gene has CDR1 GTSNPN and CDR2 SVGIG (reference sequence).

V and J are TRBV7-2 and TRBJ2-2, with a weak D call TRBD1 (5 bases). The length of the CDR3 is 14 residues. V was pared by 4 bases and J by 4 bases, with 10 bases between. The germline CDR1 and CDR2 sequences are SGHTA and FQGNSA. The CDR3 sequence is CASSSPGITGELFF. CDR3 nucleotides: TGTGCCAGCAGCTCCCCAGGGATCACCGGGGAGCTGTTTTTT.